The clone carrying this TCR beta chain was seen just once. Its antigen is unknown. This sample was taken from a study of cytomegalovirus exposure and HLA in healthy donors. 13 Jbeta primers and 60 Vbeta primers were used for the PCR. Produced via immunoSEQ multiplex PCR; TCRdb's table is partial and in-frame only. The sample includes under 150,000 clones, 67% of them seen just once. Study observations and caveats: Later analysis reportedly placed an Asian-associated ancestry cluster below the approximately 730-donor mean in N-insertions.

The TCR was taken from a man aged 18 to 35 in good health and CMV-seropositive. The source material was PBMCs.

In DNA form, the CDR3 reads TGTGCCAGCAGTTCAGGGGGTGGTGCTTTCCCTGCTTTCTTT. Protein sequence: CASSSGGGAFPAFF. The chain uses TRBV6-5 and TRBJ1-1; TRBD1 matches 7 bases. V lost 4 bases to trimming and J lost 11 bases; unmatched junction nucleotides: 13. Germline CDR1 and CDR2: MNHEY and SVGAGI. This CDR3 has 14 amino acids.